This TCR beta chain was profiled in a study of radiotherapy plus CTLA-4 blockade in lung cancer. Study details: An objective response was seen in roughly a sixth of patients, and disease control in 25% to 40%.

Profiled with immunoSEQ multiplex PCR; TCRdb holds only in-frame clones, not every one. The repertoire consists of 86,000 or so clones, with more than 60% occurring once and the leading ten covering 3% to 4.5%. Patients in the study, people with chemo-refractory metastatic non-small-cell lung cancer, received focal radiation plus ipilimumab CTLA-4 blockade. Notes on the study in general: After radiotherapy and ipilimumab, tumor-derived clones expanded in peripheral blood. Early shifts in blood T cell clones, with interferon-beta, reportedly predicted response best.

Germline CDR1 is SGHTA and CDR2 is FQGNSA. After removal of 2 bases from V and 4 bases from J, the junction contained 12 bases not matched to a gene. The CDR3 has 17 residues. For this clone: Its antigen is not identified.

This TCR came from a human donor with non-small cell lung cancer who had a partial response to radiotherapy plus ipilimumab. Some clones in this sample may be carry-over from other donors' samples. The chain has TRBV7-2 and TRBJ2-7, with 9 positions matching TRBD1. This specimen consisted of peripheral blood, obtained from a patient treated with radiotherapy plus ipilimumab. Here the CDR3 reads CASSLRYAGQGSYEQYF. The CDR3 DNA follows: TGTGCCAGCAGCTTAAGATATGCGGGACAGGGTTCTTACGAGCAGTACTTC.